Listed below are T cell receptor beta chains from one sample, sequenced in a study of vaccination and CD4 T cells after COVID-19. The antigens these receptors bind are not known. TCRdb reprocessed the PCR reads via MiXCR and lists one record per CDR3 protein. The sample holds around 13,000 distinct CDR3 sequences, less than 70% seen once. Sequencing was performed on CD4+ T cells from blood, cultured in vitro. These receptors originate from a human donor who had recovered from COVID-19. The CDR3 runs from the conserved cysteine through the conserved F or W. A D gene is named only where the DNA matches it firmly. The size entry is marked missing in some rows and otherwise reads once, few, many or a size class.

TRBV7-8	few	NA	TRBJ2-3	TGTGCCAGCAGCTTAGACGGGACCAGCACAGATACGCAGTATTTT	CASSLDGTSTDTQYF
TRBV15	once	TRBD1	TRBJ2-4	TGTGCCACCTCTAGGGACAGGGCGACCAAAAACATTCAGTACTTC	CATSRDRATKNIQYF
TRBV24-1	NA	TRBD1	TRBJ2-1	TGTGCCACCAGTATTGGACAGGTTAGCAGAGCTGAGCAGTTCTTC	CATSIGQVSRAEQFF
TRBV27	NA	NA	TRBJ1-1	TGTGCCAGCAGTTCTACCGGCTATGCTGAAGCTTTCTTT	CASSSTGYAEAFF
TRBV14	NA	TRBD1	TRBJ2-2	TGTGCCAGCAGCCAGGGACAGGGGACCGGGGAGCTGTTTTTT	CASSQGQGTGELFF
TRBV20-1	few	NA	TRBJ1-1	TGCAGTGCTAGACCCCCTGGGGGCTGGGAAGCTTTCTTT	CSARPPGGWEAFF
TRBV12-3/TRBV12-4	NA	TRBD2	TRBJ2-5	TGTGCCAGCAGTTTTAGCGGGAGGGCAGGAGAGACCCAGTACTTC	CASSFSGRAGETQYF
TRBV27	NA	TRBD1	TRBJ1-2	TGTGCCAGCAGTTTATCGGGACAGGGGGCCTATGGCTACACCTTC	CASSLSGQGAYGYTF
TRBV6-1	NA	TRBD1	TRBJ1-5	TGTGCCAGCAGTATCAGGGGGGCTAATCAGCCCCAGCATTTT	CASSIRGANQPQHF
TRBV11-3	NA	NA	TRBJ1-1	TGTGCCAGCAGCTTAGATTGGGCAGGGGAGCCTGAAGCTTTCTTT	CASSLDWAGEPEAFF
TRBV6-2/TRBV6-3	NA	TRBD2	TRBJ2-3	TGTGCCAGCAAGGGACTACTAGGAGATACGCAGTATTTT	CASKGLLGDTQYF
TRBV20-1	NA	NA	TRBJ1-2	TGCAGTGCTAGACACCTAACAGGGTTTGGCTACACCTTC	CSARHLTGFGYTF
TRBV20-1	NA	TRBD1	TRBJ1-1	TGCAGTGCTAAGGACCCCGGGACAGGGCCCTCCGTCTCGAACACTGAAGCTTTCTTT	CSAKDPGTGPSVSNTEAFF
TRBV7-9	once	TRBD2	TRBJ2-5	TGTGCCAGCAGCCGAACTAGCGTTGGGGGGAGAGAGACCCAGTACTTC	CASSRTSVGGRETQYF
TRBV14	NA	TRBD1	TRBJ1-1	TGTGCCAGCAGCCAATTCGCAGGGGGTACTGAAGCTTTCTTT	CASSQFAGGTEAFF
TRBV19	NA	TRBD1	TRBJ2-6	TGTGCCAGTAGTAGAGACAGGGGCTACAGCTCTGGGGCCAACGTCCTGACTTTC	CASSRDRGYSSGANVLTF
TRBV7-2	NA	NA	TRBJ1-1	TGTGCCAGCACCAAATCACGGCACACTGAAGCTTTCTTT	CASTKSRHTEAFF
TRBV7-9	NA	TRBD1	TRBJ1-5	TGTGCCAGCAGCTCGTGGACAGGGAACAATCAGCCCCAGCATTTT	CASSSWTGNNQPQHF
TRBV7-9	NA	TRBD1	TRBJ1-3	TGTGCCAGCAGCTTTAGACAGGGAAATGGAAACACCATATATTTT	CASSFRQGNGNTIYF
TRBV4-1	medium-sized	TRBD2	TRBJ2-3	TGCGCCAGCAGCCAAGGAGCTAGCGGGAGGGCCGGAGATACGCAGTATTTT	CASSQGASGRAGDTQYF
TRBV7-8	NA	TRBD1	TRBJ2-2	TGTGCCAGCAGCCAGTTGGACAGGGTAGTTAATACCGGGGAGCTGTTTTTT	CASSQLDRVVNTGELFF
TRBV20-1	NA	NA	TRBJ1-4	TGCAGTGCTAGAGAGTTGGACACCACTAATGAAAAACTGTTTTTT	CSARELDTTNEKLFF
TRBV20-1	NA	TRBD1	TRBJ2-7	TGCAGTGCGATGGGACAGGGGGTCTACGAGCAGTACTTC	CSAMGQGVYEQYF
TRBV28	NA	NA	TRBJ1-5	TGTGCCAGCAGTTGGGGTGGCAATCAGCCCCAGCATTTT	CASSWGGNQPQHF
TRBV29-1	NA	NA	TRBJ2-1	TGCAGCGTTGAGGATAGCGACTACAATGAGCAGTTCTTC	CSVEDSDYNEQFF
TRBV10-3	few	TRBD1	TRBJ1-2	TGTGCCTCAAGGGACAGTTCTAACTATGGCTACACCTTC	CASRDSSNYGYTF
TRBV20-1	NA	TRBD2	TRBJ2-5	TGCAGTCCCACCCCGGTAGCGGGAATCGAGACCCAGTACTTC	CSPTPVAGIETQYF
TRBV7-3	NA	TRBD2	TRBJ2-2	TGTGCCAGCAGCTTAACGGGAGGGACGAACACCGGGGAGCTGTTTTTT	CASSLTGGTNTGELFF
TRBV12-3/TRBV12-4	once	TRBD2	TRBJ2-7	TGTGCCAGCAGTTTAAGCGGGAAGAAGGACGAGCAGTACTTC	CASSLSGKKDEQYF
TRBV10-3	NA	NA	TRBJ2-3	TGTGCCATAGAACCGGGACAAGACACAGATACGCAGTATTTT	CAIEPGQDTDTQYF
TRBV12-3/TRBV12-4	NA	NA	TRBJ1-6	TGTGCCAGCAGTTTAGCCCCCGGCCCCGGGATCCCCTATAATTCACCCCTCCACTTT	CASSLAPGPGIPYNSPLHF
TRBV6-5	NA	TRBD2	TRBJ2-1	TGTGCCAGCAGTTCCCGACTTCTGCCCGGGGGGCGGGAGGTTGAGCAGTTCTTC	CASSSRLLPGGREVEQFF
TRBV7-2	NA	TRBD2	TRBJ2-5	TGTGCCAGCAGCCCCAACTGGCTAGCGGGAGAGACCCAGTACTTC	CASSPNWLAGETQYF
TRBV20-1	NA	NA	TRBJ1-2	TGCAGTGCCACCAGGGAGGGCTACACCTTC	CSATREGYTF
TRBV7-6	few	NA	TRBJ1-6	TGTGCCAGCAGCAAAACAGGAACTTATAATTCACCCCTCCACTTT	CASSKTGTYNSPLHF
TRBV28	few	TRBD2	TRBJ2-3	TGTGCCAGCGCCGGGGGGCTAGCGGGAGGGCCGGGCACAGATACGCAGTATTTT	CASAGGLAGGPGTDTQYF
TRBV27	once	TRBD2	TRBJ2-3	TGTGCCAGCAGGGGGAGGGGTGGGCCCTCAGATACGCAGTATTTT	CASRGRGGPSDTQYF
TRBV6-1	NA	NA	TRBJ2-7	TGTGCCAGCAGTGAAGAGGGAAGCTACGAGCAGTACTTC	CASSEEGSYEQYF
TRBV5-1	NA	NA	TRBJ2-3	TGCGCCAGCAGCTTAGAGCAGGGGTCAGATACGCAGTATTTT	CASSLEQGSDTQYF
TRBV6-1	NA	NA	TRBJ1-1	TGTGCCAGCTTCACGGATCGCACTGAAGCTTTCTTT	CASFTDRTEAFF
TRBV6-5	NA	NA	TRBJ2-4	TGTGCCAGCAGTTACTCGATTTCCCGACAGCCCAAAAACATTCAGTACTTC	CASSYSISRQPKNIQYF
TRBV20-1	few	NA	TRBJ1-1	TGCAGTGCTACACCAACAGGCGGCACTGAAGCTTTCTTT	CSATPTGGTEAFF
TRBV19	NA	NA	TRBJ1-5	TGTGCCAGTAGAGGACAGTTCAATCAGCCCCAGCATTTT	CASRGQFNQPQHF
TRBV7-9	NA	NA	TRBJ2-5	TGTGCCAGCAGCCCCGCACTGGGACAACGAGAGACCCAGTACTTC	CASSPALGQRETQYF
TRBV10-3	NA	NA	TRBJ1-1	TGTGCCATCAGTACCGGGACAAATACGAACACTGAAGCTTTCTTT	CAISTGTNTNTEAFF
TRBV20-1	NA	NA	TRBJ2-3	TGCAGTGCTAGAGGGGGTGGGAGCGGCTTCACAGATACGCAGTATTTT	CSARGGGSGFTDTQYF
TRBV9	NA	NA	TRBJ1-2	TGTGCCAGCAGCGAGGGCGGTTACTATGGCTACACCTTC	CASSEGGYYGYTF
TRBV27	NA	TRBD2	TRBJ2-3	TGTGCCAGCACTTCCCTAGCGGGAGATCGGACAGATACGCAGTATTTT	CASTSLAGDRTDTQYF
TRBV10-3	few	TRBD1	TRBJ1-5	TGTGCCAACGGAAAGGGGGCGGGTCAGCCCCAGCATTTT	CANGKGAGQPQHF
TRBV6-1	NA	NA	TRBJ1-1	TGTGCCAGCCTGGATTGGAACACTGAAGCTTTCTTT	CASLDWNTEAFF
TRBV21-1	NA	NA	TRBJ2-1	TGTGCCATCAGCTCCCACAATGAGCAGTTCTTC	CAISSHNEQFF
TRBV25-1	few	NA	TRBJ2-2	TGTGCCAGCAGTGAAGGTCGGTCAGCCCGCACCGGGGAGCTGTTTTTT	CASSEGRSARTGELFF
TRBV6-1	few	TRBD2	TRBJ2-5	TGTGCCAGCAGCGACCTAGCGGGAGGGGGGGAGACCCAGTACTTC	CASSDLAGGGETQYF
TRBV19	NA	TRBD2	TRBJ2-3	TGTGCCAGTAGTCCTCTAGCGGGAGAGGGCACAGATGCGCAGTATTTT	CASSPLAGEGTDAQYF
TRBV20-1	few	NA	TRBJ1-1	TGCAGTGCTAGAGAACTATCTGTATGGATGAACACTGAAGCTTTCTTT	CSARELSVWMNTEAFF